This record covers a single T cell receptor (beta chain). The antigen remains undetermined. The data derive from a study of cytomegalovirus exposure and HLA in healthy donors. Study in general: In a previous analysis, around 120 million unique TCR beta sequences were found from 150 million to 200 million T cells. Points from the study as a whole: Certain indistinguishable V segments, among them TRBV6-2 and TRBV6-3, were excluded. Available immune exposure information covered CMV serostatus only. Upon later analysis, TCR association rates were observed to vary by HLA locus, being highest for DRB1 and lowest for HLA-C.

13 Jbeta primers and 60 Vbeta primers were used for the PCR. Sequencing used immunoSEQ multiplex PCR; TCRdb keeps in-frame clones, though not all of them. The sample holds about 120,000 clones, about four fifths seen once. Germline CDR1 is SGHRS and CDR2 is YFSETQ. This CDR3 comprises 15 residues. V was cut by 4 bases and J by 0 bases, with 14 bases left in between. Input material: PBMCs. This clonotype was obtained from a young woman in good health and CMV-seronegative. The V gene is TRBV5-1, the J gene TRBJ2-7; a possible D gene is TRBD2 (6 bases). In DNA form, the CDR3 reads TGCGCCAGCAGCCCATCGGCGGGAAACTCCTACGAGCAGTACTTC. Residues: CASSPSAGNSYEQYF.